This TCR beta chain was recorded in a study of OX40 agonist ivuxolimab in advanced cancers. Study information: Each dose-escalation patient presented with hepatocellular carcinoma, melanoma, renal cell or head and neck cancer. There were three patients with partial responses, one having hepatocellular carcinoma and two cutaneous melanoma. Findings and limits, study-wide: CD4+ T cells averaged fewer expanded clones than CD8+ T cells. Dose levels from 0.1 to 3.0 mg/kg saw CD4+ and CD8+ blood T cells expand clonally by week 6.

Here immunoSEQ multiplex PCR was the method, and the copy in TCRdb shows in-frame clones only, minus some. Of fewer than 15,000 clones listed, less than 90% are singletons. V lost 0 bases and J 2 bases, leaving 8 bases between the germline ends. Germline CDR1 and CDR2: MNHNY and SVGAGI (reference sequence). This CDR3 is 14 amino acids long. About this clone: Antigen: not known.

The sequence was obtained from an adult with an advanced solid tumor such as melanoma, head and neck, liver or kidney cancer. This chain connects TRBV6-6 to TRBJ2-7, with unresolved D. The sequencing used CD4+ or CD8+ T cells sorted from blood, collected in a trial of the OX40 agonist ivuxolimab. The CDR3 DNA follows: TGTGCCAGCAGTTACTCGGCAGGAGCCTACGAGCAGTACTTC. This encodes CASSYSAGAYEQYF.